This T cell receptor (beta chain) stems from a study of identifying expanded T cells in peripheral blood. With regard to this clone: Its matching antigen is unknown.

Overall study findings and caveats: Across healthy donors, higher total template counts meant significantly greater roughly two-week count variance. About 1.3 clones differed between technical replicates, versus about 17 and 20 over time.

Collection occurred without any documented infections or immune events in donors. The CDR3 spans 15 residues. Trimming removed 0 bases from V and 7 bases from J, with 13 bases in between. The germline V gene has CDR1 LNHDA and CDR2 SQIVND (reference sequence). Assay used: immunoSEQ multiplex PCR; TCRdb lists only in-frame clones, some missing. The table includes some 100,000 clones, about 85% detected once. The sequence was obtained from a person aged 18 to 70 in good health. The material sequenced was blood. The rearrangement joins TRBV19 to TRBJ1-5; D unresolved. The CDR3 sequence: CASSIDGRVSQPQHF. In DNA, the CDR3 is TGTGCCAGTAGTATAGATGGCCGGGTGAGCCAGCCCCAGCATTTT.